This T cell receptor beta chain was obtained from a study of blood T cell repertoires in COVID-19. Overall study: COVID-19 samples from acute and convalescent phases originated in the United States, Italy and Spain.

Authors' data handling: Counts of nucleated cells, estimated from reference gene primer amplification, were obtained. Sequencing used immunoSEQ multiplex PCR; TCRdb keeps in-frame clones, though not all of them. That table is the source of V, J and clone size, and D and trimming were worked out from the DNA. The sample has some 450,000 clones; around 90% are singletons. Seattle patients were enrolled during active infection and followed longitudinally. The CDR3 runs 12 residues. Germline V gene lookup returns CDR1 SEHNR and CDR2 FQNEAQ (reference sequence). V was trimmed by 4 bases and J by 9 bases, leaving 13 bases between them.

The rearrangement joins TRBV7-9 to TRBJ2-7, with D possibly matching TRBD1 (5 bases). This TCR was sampled from a man between 18 and 35 years old with COVID-19, enrolled during active disease. Specimen: peripheral blood. The DNA for the CDR3 is TGTGCCAGCAGCTCGCAGGGTTCCCTGCAGTACTTC. This encodes CASSSQGSLQYF.